Many counts were recorded for the clone carrying this T cell receptor (beta chain). Its specificity is not known. TCRdb analysed the 5' RACE reads with MiXCR anew, one entry per CDR3 protein. Among some 36,000 distinct CDR3 sequences, about 6.3% were seen once, and the ten largest hold 5.5% to 6%. The data derive from a study of early T cells in non-severe SARS-CoV-2 infection. Study-level findings and limits: VDJdb matching, biased toward anti-spike CD8 responses, missed private and CD4 specificities.

CDR3 size: 15 residues. Deletions cut 5 bases from V and 1 base from J, with 13 bases between. Germline-derived CDR1 and CDR2 are SGDLS and YYNGEE. This clonotype originated in an adult who was a healthcare worker with PCR-confirmed SARS-CoV-2 infection or an uninfected control (not recorded which). Sequenced material: whole blood. The V call is TRBV9, the J call TRBJ2-1; D may be TRBD1 or TRBD2 (6 bases each). The DNA for the CDR3 is TGTGCCAGCAGAAGGGGGGACGGGTCCTACAATGAGCAGTTCTTC. As protein: CASRRGDGSYNEQFF.